This T cell receptor (beta chain) was retrieved from a study of cytomegalovirus exposure and HLA in healthy donors. Study-wide findings and caveats: An analysis that came later showed most CMV-associated TCR beta chains appearing HLA-restricted.

At collection, donors were nominally healthy, but unrecorded immune exposures were probable. Notes on this clone: Its antigen is still unknown.

The primer mix had 60 Vbeta and 13 Jbeta primers. TCRdb's table, derived via immunoSEQ multiplex PCR, lists solely in-frame clones and lacks some. The profile shows roughly 150,000 clones, around 76% of them singletons. This CDR3 region has 15 residues. V trimming: 6 bases; J trimming: 8 bases; junction bases outside the gene matches: 12. Germline V gene lookup returns CDR1 MDHEN and CDR2 SYDVKM. The sample comprised PBMCs. The TCR was taken from a middle-aged woman in good health and CMV-seronegative. The rearrangement links TRBV28 to TRBJ1-2; 10 bases match TRBD1. The CDR3 loop is CASRTMGQGMIGYTF. CDR3 DNA sequence: TGTGCCAGCAGAACAATGGGACAGGGGATGATCGGCTACACCTTC.